Below, 2 T cell receptor beta chains from the same sample are listed, as sequenced in a study of follicular helper T cells after annual influenza vaccination. Time point meaning: 2014-2015 season, pre-vaccination. Profiling relied on immunoSEQ multiplex PCR, and the TCRdb table lists in-frame clones only, not all of them. In the table there are 27,000 or so clones, approximately 80% of which are singletons. The sequences come from CXCR5+ CD38- circulating T follicular helper cells from blood, collected on the day of influenza vaccination. Stated subset: circulating Tfh, non-naive CD4+CXCR5+PD-1+ (ICOS+CD38+ or ICOS-CD38-). The receptors were gathered from an adult who received the influenza vaccine.

Of note for this clone: A read error may account for a junction end that differs from germline. V and J are TRBV7-7 and TRBJ2-5; TRBD2 aligns across 15 bases. Germline CDR1 and CDR2: SSHAT and FNYEAQ (reference sequence). This CDR3 has 17 amino acids. The CDR3 region is CASSPGLAGGGQETQYF. CDR3 sequence (DNA): TGTGCTAGCAGCCCGGGACTAGCGGGAGGAGGGCAAGAGACCCAGTACTTC.

The chain has TRBV2 and TRBJ2-3; 15 bases match TRBD2. Germline assignment: CDR1 SNHLY and CDR2 FYNNEI. Trimming removed 5 bases from V and 1 base from J; junction bases left unmatched: 16. CDR3 size: 21 residues. CDR3 region: CASSRGLAGGLGEPGTDTQYF. CDR3 sequence (DNA): TGTGCCAGCAGTCGTGGACTAGCGGGGGGGCTCGGGGAGCCGGGCACAGATACGCAGTATTTT. The complete variable domain, with remaining parts taken from reference TRBV2 and TRBJ2-3, reads EPEVTQTPSHQVTQMGQEVILRCVPISNHLYFYWYRQILGQKVEFLVSFYNNEISEKSEIFDDQFSVERPDGSNFTLKIRSTKLEDSAMYFCASSRGLAGGLGEPGTDTQYFGPGTRLTVL.